A selection of T cell receptor beta chains follows, all from one sample in a study of blood T cell repertoires in COVID-19. TCRdb keeps only in-frame clones here, not all; method: immunoSEQ multiplex PCR. The data contain 350,000 to 450,000 clones, 89% of them seen just once; the ten biggest clones take up approximately 1.2%. Sequences were obtained from peripheral blood. These receptors all come from a man aged 40-49 years with acute or convalescent COVID-19. CDR3s include the opening cysteine and the closing phenylalanine or tryptophan. Fields, in order: CDR3 protein, CDR3 DNA, J gene, clone size, D gene, V gene. The D gene is left open where the match is weak. The size of a clone is reported for some rows only, either as once, few or many, or as a class for expanded clones.

CASSQPRPGLAGGGETQYF TGTGCCAGCAGCCAGCCTAGGCCGGGACTAGCGGGGGGTGGGGAGACCCAGTACTTC TRBJ2-5 NA TRBD2 TRBV4-2
CASSFRDRGAAEAFF TGCGCCAGCAGCTTCCGGGACAGGGGTGCCGCTGAAGCTTTCTTT TRBJ1-1 NA TRBD1 TRBV5-1
CASSSRLAGDNEQFF TGTGCCAGCAGCTCCCGGCTAGCGGGAGACAATGAGCAGTTCTTC TRBJ2-1 NA TRBD2 TRBV11-1
CASSSRLWTAVSSYNSPLHF TGTGCCAGCAGTTCGCGACTATGGACAGCCGTAAGCTCCTATAATTCACCCCTCCACTTT TRBJ1-6 NA NA TRBV6-2/TRBV6-3
CASSTGTGSSMRKLFF TGTGCCAGCAGTACCGGGACAGGGTCTTCAATGAGGAAACTGTTTTTT TRBJ1-4 NA TRBD1 TRBV28
CASSPSGTYEQYF TGTGCCAGCAGCCCTAGCGGGACCTACGAGCAGTACTTC TRBJ2-7 NA TRBD2 TRBV3-1/TRBV3-2
CASSPVWDNNQETQYF TGTGCCAGCAGCCCCGTGTGGGACAACAACCAAGAGACCCAGTACTTC TRBJ2-5 NA NA TRBV5-6
CASSSDVGSGETQYF TGTGCCAGCAGCTCGGACGTAGGGTCGGGGGAGACCCAGTACTTC TRBJ2-5 NA NA TRBV5-8
CASSPSLEDEQFF TGTGCCAGCAGTCCCTCCCTAGAGGATGAGCAGTTCTTC TRBJ2-1 NA NA TRBV6-2/TRBV6-3
CASSIDRGAADTQYF TGTGCCAGTAGTATTGACAGGGGGGCGGCAGATACGCAGTATTTT TRBJ2-3 NA TRBD1 TRBV19
CASSSNSNTGELFF TGTGCCAGCAGCTCTAACTCGAACACCGGGGAGCTGTTTTTT TRBJ2-2 NA NA TRBV7-3
CASSLGQINYGYTF TGCGCCAGCAGCTTGGGCCAGATCAACTATGGCTACACCTTC TRBJ1-2 NA NA TRBV5-1
CASSDSTGNSPLHF TGTGCCAGCAGTGACTCGACAGGGAATTCACCCCTCCACTTT TRBJ1-6 few TRBD1 TRBV6-4
CASSFSGGKDTQYF TGTGCCAGCAGCTTTAGCGGGGGGAAGGATACGCAGTATTTT TRBJ2-3 NA TRBD2 TRBV7-2
CASSLSYPGEQFF TGTGCCAGCAGCTTATCCTATCCGGGTGAGCAGTTCTTC TRBJ2-1 NA NA TRBV7-2
CASSVVGDSYEQYF TGTGCCAGCAGCGTAGTGGGGGACAGCTACGAGCAGTACTTC TRBJ2-7 NA TRBD1 TRBV9
CATTPGRSRGDEQFF TGTGCCACCACCCCCGGGAGATCCCGAGGCGATGAGCAGTTCTTC TRBJ2-1 NA NA TRBV24-1
CASSLGLSSNTEAFF TGTGCCAGCAGTTTAGGACTGTCGTCGAACACTGAAGCTTTCTTT TRBJ1-1 NA NA TRBV27
CASSSQRGFEQYF TGTGCCAGCAGCTCTCAGCGGGGTTTCGAGCAGTACTTC TRBJ2-7 NA TRBD2 TRBV11-2
CASSLGQQETQYF TGTGCCAGCAGCTTAGGCCAGCAAGAGACCCAGTACTTC TRBJ2-5 NA NA TRBV7-3
CASNGQGYEQYF TGTGCCAGCAATGGACAGGGCTACGAGCAGTACTTC TRBJ2-7 NA TRBD1 TRBV28
CASSLLYQPQHF TGTGCCAGCAGTTTACTATATCAGCCCCAGCATTTT TRBJ1-5 NA NA TRBV6-2/TRBV6-3
CASSSAGVVAKNIQYF TGTGCCAGCAGTTCTGCAGGGGTAGTAGCCAAAAACATTCAGTACTTC TRBJ2-4 NA NA TRBV7-2
CASSTGLNGYTF TGTGCCAGCAGCACGGGATTAAATGGCTACACCTTC TRBJ1-2 NA NA TRBV12-3/TRBV12-4
CAISESGSGGAKETQYF TGTGCCATCAGTGAGTCGGGAAGCGGGGGGGCCAAAGAGACCCAGTACTTC TRBJ2-5 NA TRBD2 TRBV10-3
CASSYSNRGYEQYF TGTGCCAGCAGTTACTCCAACAGGGGGTACGAGCAGTACTTC TRBJ2-7 few TRBD1 TRBV6-5
CASSPSPGMNTEAFF TGTGCCAGCAGCCCATCCCCAGGGATGAACACTGAAGCTTTCTTT TRBJ1-1 NA NA TRBV7-3
CASSERGGGNQPQHF TGTGCCAGCAGTGAAAGGGGCGGAGGCAATCAGCCCCAGCATTTT TRBJ1-5 NA NA TRBV6-1
CASSYGQDYGYTF TGTGCCAGCAGCTACGGACAAGACTATGGCTACACCTTC TRBJ1-2 once NA TRBV7-9
CASSRAGGGPYEQYF TGTGCCAGCAGTCGGGCCGGGGGGGGCCCCTACGAGCAGTACTTC TRBJ2-7 once TRBD2 TRBV7-2
CASSPARGNEQFF TGTGCCAGCAGCCCCGCTAGGGGGAATGAGCAGTTCTTC TRBJ2-1 once NA TRBV7-3
CASSPMDRVGGYTF TGTGCCAGCAGCCCGATGGACAGGGTCGGAGGCTACACCTTC TRBJ1-2 NA TRBD1 TRBV3-1/TRBV3-2
CASSQGAGNRNTEAFF TGTGCCAGCAGCCAAGGGGCAGGGAACAGAAACACTGAAGCTTTCTTT TRBJ1-1 NA NA TRBV4-2
CALQTGPGGYTF TGTGCCCTCCAAACAGGGCCCGGTGGCTACACCTTC TRBJ1-2 NA NA TRBV28
CAWSHRGSGANVLTF TGTGCCTGGAGTCACAGGGGATCTGGGGCCAACGTCCTGACTTTC TRBJ2-6 NA TRBD1 TRBV30
CSAPGPTGISSYEQYF TGCAGCGCTCCCGGGCCGACAGGGATAAGCTCCTACGAGCAGTACTTC TRBJ2-7 NA TRBD1 TRBV29-1
CASSIDTRAVGEINEKLFF TGTGCCAGTAGTATAGATACGAGGGCCGTCGGAGAGATAAATGAAAAACTGTTTTTT TRBJ1-4 NA NA TRBV19
CASRAGTGIGNTIYF TGTGCCAGCAGGGCCGGGACAGGGATAGGAAACACCATATATTTT TRBJ1-3 NA TRBD1 TRBV7-8
CASSVGQGQFSGNTIYF TGTGCCAGCAGCGTTGGGCAGGGTCAATTCTCTGGAAACACCATATATTTT TRBJ1-3 NA NA TRBV9
CASSTQGRQPQHF TGTGCCAGCAGTACCCAGGGTCGTCAGCCCCAGCATTTT TRBJ1-5 NA NA TRBV27
CASSQRTGVNTEAFF TGTGCCAGCAGTCAACGGACAGGGGTCAACACTGAAGCTTTCTTT TRBJ1-1 NA TRBD1 TRBV27
CASSPGGGTTEAFF TGTGCCAGCTCCCCGGGGGGCGGCACCACTGAAGCTTTCTTT TRBJ1-1 NA NA TRBV18
CASSTRTSGGSYNEQFF TGTGCCAGCTCAACCCGGACTAGCGGGGGATCCTACAATGAGCAGTTCTTC TRBJ2-1 once TRBD2 TRBV18
CASSEVMGQSNQPQHF TGTGCCAGCAGTGAAGTGATGGGACAGAGCAATCAGCCCCAGCATTTT TRBJ1-5 NA TRBD1 TRBV6-1
CASSQEDGSVYGYTF TGCGCCAGCAGCCAAGAAGACGGAAGCGTATATGGCTACACCTTC TRBJ1-2 NA NA TRBV4-3
CASSFQGHDGYTF TGCGCCAGCAGCTTCCAGGGGCACGATGGCTACACCTTC TRBJ1-2 NA NA TRBV5-1
CASSIQHPNEKLFF TGCGCCAGCAGCATACAGCATCCTAATGAAAAACTGTTTTTT TRBJ1-4 NA NA TRBV5-1
CASSSNGGLTTEAFF TGTGCCAGCAGCTCCAATGGGGGGTTGACGACTGAAGCTTTCTTT TRBJ1-1 NA NA TRBV7-3
CAWRPSGDYEQYF TGTGCCTGGAGGCCTAGCGGAGACTACGAGCAGTACTTC TRBJ2-7 NA TRBD2 TRBV30
CASSPKIGEPYEQYF TGTGCCAGCAGTCCGAAGATCGGGGAACCCTACGAGCAGTACTTC TRBJ2-7 NA NA TRBV27
CASTGQGSDEQYF TGTGCCAGTACCGGACAGGGATCGGACGAGCAGTACTTC TRBJ2-7 NA TRBD1 TRBV19